The subject of this entry is one T cell receptor beta chain. Antigen specificity is unknown. CDR1 SGHDT and CDR2 YYEEEE come from the germline V gene. Trimming removed 4 bases from V and 5 bases from J; junction bases left unmatched: 8. The CDR3 length is 15 residues. These data originate in a study of T cells after posttransplantation cyclophosphamide. Cyclophosphamide on days +3 and +4 followed busulfan-fludarabine conditioning and a marrow graft. Study observations and caveats: TRB overlap between skin or GI tissue T cells and blood was limited.

The protocol was immunoSEQ multiplex PCR, while the TCRdb copy is restricted to in-frame clones and leaves out a portion. The table has about 43,000 clones, 90% seen once. The sequence was collected from a male patient between 60 and 69 years old who received an allogeneic stem cell transplant from a related donor and was CMV-positive. Part of the T cell pool may stem from the graft donor. This sample comprised PBMCs, obtained around 63 days after allogeneic stem cell transplant with posttransplant cyclophosphamide. The chain is built from TRBV5-6 and TRBJ2-1, with TRBD1 matching 8 bases. CDR3: CASSAGGTGDNEQFF. The CDR3 region has the DNA TGTGCCAGCAGCGCTGGGGGGACAGGAGACAATGAGCAGTTCTTC.